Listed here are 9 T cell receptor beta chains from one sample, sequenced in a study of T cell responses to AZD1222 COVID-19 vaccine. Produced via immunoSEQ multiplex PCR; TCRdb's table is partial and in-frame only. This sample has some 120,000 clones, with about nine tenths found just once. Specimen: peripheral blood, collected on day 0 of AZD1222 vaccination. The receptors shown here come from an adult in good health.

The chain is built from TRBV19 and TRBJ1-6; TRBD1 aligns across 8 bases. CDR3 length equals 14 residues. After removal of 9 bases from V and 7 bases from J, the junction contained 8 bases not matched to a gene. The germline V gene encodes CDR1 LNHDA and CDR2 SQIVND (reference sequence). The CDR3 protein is CASDMGQENSPLHF. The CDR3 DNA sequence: TGTGCCAGCGACATGGGACAGGAGAATTCACCCCTCCACTTT.

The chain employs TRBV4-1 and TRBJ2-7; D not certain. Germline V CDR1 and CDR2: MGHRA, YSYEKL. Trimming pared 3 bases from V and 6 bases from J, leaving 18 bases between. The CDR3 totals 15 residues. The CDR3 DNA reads TGCGCCAGCAGCCAGGCCCGAGACCAAGTACGCGAGCAGTACTTC. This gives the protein CASSQARDQVREQYF.

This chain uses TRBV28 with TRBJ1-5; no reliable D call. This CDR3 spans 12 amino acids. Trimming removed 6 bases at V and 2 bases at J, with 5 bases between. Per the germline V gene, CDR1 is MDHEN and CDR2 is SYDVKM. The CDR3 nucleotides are TGTGCCAGCAGACCCGGCAATCAGCCCCAGCATTTT. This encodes CASRPGNQPQHF.

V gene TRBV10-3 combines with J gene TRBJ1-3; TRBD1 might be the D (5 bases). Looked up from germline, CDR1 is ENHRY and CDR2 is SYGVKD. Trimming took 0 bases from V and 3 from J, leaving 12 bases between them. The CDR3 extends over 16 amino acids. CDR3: CAISESGGVFGNTIYF. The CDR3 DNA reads TGTGCCATCAGTGAGTCGGGAGGGGTCTTTGGAAACACCATATATTTT.

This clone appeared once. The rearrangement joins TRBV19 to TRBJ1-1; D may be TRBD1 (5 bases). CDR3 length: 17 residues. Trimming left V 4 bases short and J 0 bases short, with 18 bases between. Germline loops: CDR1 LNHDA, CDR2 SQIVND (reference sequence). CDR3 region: CASSKTPGRLLNTEAFF. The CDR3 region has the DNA TGTGCCAGTAGTAAGACTCCGGGACGGCTCTTGAACACTGAAGCTTTCTTT.

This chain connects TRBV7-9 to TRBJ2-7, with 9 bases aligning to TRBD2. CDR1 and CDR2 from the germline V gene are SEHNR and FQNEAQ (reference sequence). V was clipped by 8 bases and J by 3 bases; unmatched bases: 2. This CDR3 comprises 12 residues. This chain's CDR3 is CASSSGIYEQYF. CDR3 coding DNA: TGTGCCAGCTCTAGCGGGATCTACGAGCAGTACTTC. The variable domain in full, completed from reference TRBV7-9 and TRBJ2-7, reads DTGVSQNPRHKITKRGQNVTFRCDPISEHNRLYWYRQTLGQGPEFLTYFQNEAQLEKSRLLSDRFSAERPKGSFSTLEIQRTEQGDSAMYLCASSSGIYEQYFGPGTRLTVT.

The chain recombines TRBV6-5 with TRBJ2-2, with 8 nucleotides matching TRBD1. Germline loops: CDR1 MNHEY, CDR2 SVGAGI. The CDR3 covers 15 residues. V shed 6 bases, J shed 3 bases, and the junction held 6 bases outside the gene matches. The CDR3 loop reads CASRLQGGDTGELFF. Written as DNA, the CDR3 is TGTGCCAGCAGGCTACAGGGGGGCGACACCGGGGAGCTGTTTTTT.

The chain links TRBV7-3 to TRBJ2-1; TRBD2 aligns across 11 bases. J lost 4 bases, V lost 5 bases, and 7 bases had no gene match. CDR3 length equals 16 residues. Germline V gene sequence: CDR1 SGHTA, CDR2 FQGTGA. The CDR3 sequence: CASSPSSGGPYNEQFF. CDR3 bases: TGTGCCAGCAGCCCGTCTAGCGGGGGGCCTTACAATGAGCAGTTCTTC. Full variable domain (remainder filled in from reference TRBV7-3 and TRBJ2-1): GAGVSQTPSNKVTEKGKYVELRCDPISGHTALYWYRQSLGQGPEFLIYFQGTGAADDSGLPNDRFFAVRPEGSVSTLKIQRTERGDSAVYLCASSPSSGGPYNEQFFGPGTRLTVL.

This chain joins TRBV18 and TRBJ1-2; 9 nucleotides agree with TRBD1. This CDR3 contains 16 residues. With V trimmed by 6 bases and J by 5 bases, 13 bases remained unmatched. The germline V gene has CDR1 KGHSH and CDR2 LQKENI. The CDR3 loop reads CASSIERTGADYGYTF. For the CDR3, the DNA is TGTGCCAGCTCTATCGAGCGGACAGGGGCTGATTATGGCTACACCTTC.